The T cell receptor (beta chain) under discussion was sequenced for a study of T-cell reconstitution after alpha-beta-depleted transplantation in children. Overall study results and limits: Roughly two months post-transplant, alpha-beta T cells reportedly originated from several hundred graft clones that had expanded.

About this clonotype: Its antigen is still unknown.

After removal of 5 bases from V and 0 bases from J, the junction contained 5 bases not matched to a gene. Germline-derived CDR1 and CDR2 are SEHNR and FQNEAQ (reference sequence). The CDR3 totals 16 residues. Preparation of the TCRbeta library involved a method that used unique molecular identifiers. TCRdb reanalysed the PCR reads using MiXCR and keeps one entry per CDR3 protein. The repertoire includes a few hundred thousand distinct CDR3 sequences, about an eighth of them detected once, and around 2.2% sits in the top ten. The sequence derives from a male patient younger than 18 who had a stem cell transplant for acute myeloid leukemia, so the T cells may come from the graft donor. The starting material was PBMCs, mostly from graft donor cells, obtained 360 days after TCRalphabeta/CD19-depleted stem cell transplant. The J gene is TRBJ2-2, the V gene TRBV7-9, with 8 positions matching TRBD1. The CDR3 nucleotides are TGTGCCAGCAGCAAATGGGGACAGGCGAACACCGGGGAGCTGTTTTTT. Its protein product is CASSKWGQANTGELFF.